This is a list of T cell receptor beta chains from one sample in a study of blood T cell repertoires in COVID-19. Using immunoSEQ multiplex PCR, the repertoire was profiled, and TCRdb retains in-frame clones only, with some absent. The data show around 480,000 clones, with approximately 88% seen just once and 10% to 15% held by the top ten. Sequenced: peripheral blood. These receptors were obtained from a woman between 50 and 59 years old with COVID-19, enrolled during active disease. CDR3s include the opening cysteine and the closing phenylalanine or tryptophan. A D gene is named only where the DNA matches it firmly. Rows may omit the clone size; those that give it use once, few, many or a size class.

>TRBD2|TRBJ2-3|-|TRBV10-3
CAISDQAGSADTQYF
TGTGCCATCAGTGATCAAGCGGGGTCCGCAGATACGCAGTATTTT
>TRBD2|TRBJ2-3|-|TRBV14
CASSQGRTSGVGDTQYF
TGTGCCAGCAGCCAAGGCAGGACTAGCGGGGTAGGAGATACGCAGTATTTT
>TRBD2|TRBJ2-7|-|TRBV5-1
CASSLLVAGGPNEQYF
TGCGCCAGCAGCCTTCTCGTGGCGGGGGGGCCCAACGAGCAGTACTTC
>-|TRBJ1-2|-|TRBV2
CASTPLGPNGYTF
TGTGCCAGCACCCCCCTGGGGCCCAATGGCTACACCTTC
>-|TRBJ2-4|-|TRBV11-2
CASSLAQALNIQYF
TGTGCCAGCAGCTTAGCACAGGCACTAAACATTCAGTACTTC
>-|TRBJ1-1|once|TRBV29-1
CSVSVGQNTEAFF
TGCAGCGTTTCAGTAGGACAGAACACTGAAGCTTTCTTT
>TRBD1|TRBJ1-4|-|TRBV11-2
CASSLSGTGGGEKLFF
TGTGCCAGCAGCTTGTCCGGGACAGGGGGAGGTGAAAAACTGTTTTTT
>TRBD2|TRBJ2-3|-|TRBV9
CASSPRLATSTDTQYF
TGTGCCAGCAGCCCTCGACTAGCGACAAGCACAGATACGCAGTATTTT
>-|TRBJ2-5|-|TRBV11-2
CASSSRPGTEQETQYF
TGTGCCAGCAGCTCGAGACCCGGGACTGAGCAAGAGACCCAGTACTTC
>-|TRBJ2-1|-|TRBV7-6
CASSLEQWHEQFF
TGTGCCAGCAGCTTAGAACAGTGGCATGAGCAGTTCTTC
>-|TRBJ2-3|-|TRBV2
CASRLGHRTDTQYF
TGTGCCAGCAGATTGGGACACCGCACAGATACGCAGTATTTT
>TRBD1|TRBJ1-2|few|TRBV27
CASSQDGQGLNGYTF
TGTGCCAGCTCCCAAGACGGACAGGGTTTAAATGGCTACACCTTC
>TRBD1|TRBJ1-4|-|TRBV27
CASSSGTARVLFF
TGTGCCAGCAGTTCCGGGACAGCCCGGGTACTGTTTTTT
>TRBD1|TRBJ1-3|-|TRBV3-1/TRBV3-2
CASSAPGQGGNTIYF
TGTGCCAGCAGCGCACCGGGACAGGGAGGAAACACCATATATTTT
>TRBD1|TRBJ2-5|-|TRBV5-6
CASSSWDRVRETQYF
TGTGCCAGCAGCTCGTGGGACAGGGTGAGGGAGACCCAGTACTTC
>TRBD1|TRBJ1-1|-|TRBV3-1/TRBV3-2
CASRPQGANTEAFF
TGTGCCAGCAGACCTCAGGGGGCGAACACTGAAGCTTTCTTT
>TRBD2|TRBJ2-1|-|TRBV27
CASSLGGGAYNEQFF
TGTGCCAGCAGTTTAGGCGGGGGGGCCTACAATGAGCAGTTCTTC
>-|TRBJ2-7|-|TRBV25-1
CASSERGAGDEQYF
TGTGCCAGCAGTGAACGGGGGGCAGGGGACGAGCAGTACTTC
>-|TRBJ2-1|-|TRBV7-2
CASSLVGADEQFF
TGTGCCAGCAGCTTAGTAGGAGCGGATGAGCAGTTCTTC
>-|TRBJ2-6|few|TRBV5-6
CASSPVSGETGANVLTF
TGTGCCAGCAGCCCAGTCTCGGGGGAAACTGGGGCCAACGTCCTGACTTTC
>-|TRBJ2-3|-|TRBV24-1
CATSAPETSTDTQYF
TGTGCCACCAGCGCTCCGGAGACGAGCACAGATACGCAGTATTTT
>-|TRBJ1-2|once|TRBV19
CASSIGETGLGYTF
TGTGCCAGTAGTATAGGAGAGACAGGTCTTGGCTACACCTTC
>-|TRBJ2-2|once|TRBV30
CAWSRDQGHTGELFF
TGTGCCTGGAGCAGGGATCAGGGGCACACCGGGGAGCTGTTTTTT
>TRBD1|TRBJ2-7|-|TRBV3-1/TRBV3-2
CASSQGFGTGMPYEQYF
TGTGCCAGCAGCCAAGGATTTGGGACAGGAATGCCCTACGAGCAGTACTTC
>TRBD1|TRBJ2-5|-|TRBV10-1
CASSSGTGRETQYF
TGCGCCAGTTCCTCCGGGACAGGGAGGGAGACCCAGTACTTC
>-|TRBJ2-7|once|TRBV11-2
CASSLVGGTYEQYF
TGTGCCAGCAGCTTAGTGGGCGGGACCTACGAGCAGTACTTC
>TRBD1|TRBJ2-7|-|TRBV10-3
CAIRGQGAHEQYF
TGTGCCATCAGAGGACAGGGGGCCCACGAGCAGTACTTC
>-|TRBJ2-2|-|TRBV30
CAWSVLLIQANTGELFF
TGTGCCTGGAGTGTATTATTGATACAGGCGAACACCGGGGAGCTGTTTTTT
>-|TRBJ1-2|-|TRBV29-1
CSVDKGEGGVYGYTF
TGCAGCGTTGACAAAGGGGAGGGAGGGGTCTATGGCTACACCTTC
>TRBD1|TRBJ1-2|-|TRBV6-5
CASSHRDRDSGYTF
TGTGCCAGCAGCCACCGGGACAGGGACAGTGGCTACACCTTC
>TRBD1|TRBJ1-5|few|TRBV6-4
CASSNRGFSNQPQHF
TGTGCCAGTTCCAACAGGGGCTTTAGCAATCAGCCCCAGCATTTT
>-|TRBJ1-2|-|TRBV2
CASRLGAPNYGYTF
TGTGCCAGCAGACTTGGGGCTCCTAACTATGGCTACACCTTC
>TRBD1|TRBJ1-2|-|TRBV4-1
CASSQGNRGSYGYTF
TGCGCCAGCAGCCAAGGAAACAGGGGCTCCTATGGCTACACCTTC
>TRBD1|TRBJ2-2|-|TRBV9
CASSVVGTGGNTGELFF
TGTGCCAGCAGCGTAGTCGGGACAGGAGGTAACACCGGGGAGCTGTTTTTT
>TRBD1|TRBJ1-5|-|TRBV30
CAWTRDRFNQPQHF
TGTGCCTGGACTCGGGACAGGTTCAATCAGCCCCAGCATTTT
>-|TRBJ2-1|-|TRBV5-1
CASSLVGGAYEQFF
TGCGCCAGCAGCTTGGTAGGGGGGGCGTATGAGCAGTTCTTC
>-|TRBJ1-1|-|TRBV14
CASSPPAGGTEAFF
TGTGCCAGCAGCCCCCCGGCGGGCGGCACTGAAGCTTTCTTT
>TRBD1|TRBJ2-2|-|TRBV13
CASFLQGATGELFF
TGTGCCAGCTTTTTACAGGGGGCGACCGGGGAGCTGTTTTTT
>TRBD2|TRBJ2-2|-|TRBV11-3
CASSFLGTSGGAVGTGELFF
TGTGCCAGCAGCTTTCTCGGGACTAGCGGGGGGGCCGTGGGTACCGGGGAGCTGTTTTTT
>-|TRBJ2-5|-|TRBV9
CASSVGPGETQYF
TGTGCCAGCAGCGTAGGGCCTGGAGAGACCCAGTACTTC
>TRBD1|TRBJ1-2|-|TRBV10-3
CAISVPGTEYGYTF
TGTGCCATCAGTGTCCCCGGGACAGAGTATGGCTACACCTTC
>-|TRBJ2-3|-|TRBV5-1
CASRGLDTQYF
TGCGCCAGCAGGGGACTAGATACGCAGTATTTT
>-|TRBJ1-1|few|TRBV11-2
CASSLGTENTEAFF
TGTGCCAGCAGCTTAGGGACAGAGAACACTGAAGCTTTCTTT
>-|TRBJ1-5|-|TRBV5-6
CASSSLGGGANQPQHF
TGTGCCAGCAGTTCCCTCGGTGGAGGGGCAAACCAGCCCCAGCATTTT
>-|TRBJ1-6|-|TRBV30
CAWRLTGRSYNSPLHF
TGTGCCTGGAGGCTGACAGGCCGCTCCTATAATTCACCCCTCCACTTT
>-|TRBJ2-7|-|TRBV3-1/TRBV3-2
CASSPQRDMEQYF
TGTGCCAGCAGCCCTCAAAGGGACATGGAGCAGTACTTC